This T cell receptor beta chain is drawn from a study of blood T cell repertoires in COVID-19. Study overall: Italy, Spain and the United States were the sources of the convalescent and acute COVID-19 samples. Nucleic acid was either cDNA or gDNA, and it came from T cells, B-cell-depleted T cells, or PBMCs.

Using immunoSEQ multiplex PCR, the repertoire was profiled, and TCRdb retains in-frame clones only, with some absent. The data contain 15,000 to 20,000 clones, approximately 80% of them seen just once; the ten biggest clones take up less than 20%. The CDR3 totals 14 residues. V lost 0 bases and J 9 bases, leaving 14 bases between the germline ends. CDR1 is MGHRA, CDR2 YSYEKL, per germline. The origin of this receptor is a human donor in a cohort sampled during active COVID-19. The sample consisted of peripheral blood. This chain joins TRBV4-1 and TRBJ1-1; the D is unclear. The DNA for the CDR3 is TGCGCCAGCAGCCAAGACAGTGGAGTTTTTAAAGCTTTCTTT. Residues: CASSQDSGVFKAFF.